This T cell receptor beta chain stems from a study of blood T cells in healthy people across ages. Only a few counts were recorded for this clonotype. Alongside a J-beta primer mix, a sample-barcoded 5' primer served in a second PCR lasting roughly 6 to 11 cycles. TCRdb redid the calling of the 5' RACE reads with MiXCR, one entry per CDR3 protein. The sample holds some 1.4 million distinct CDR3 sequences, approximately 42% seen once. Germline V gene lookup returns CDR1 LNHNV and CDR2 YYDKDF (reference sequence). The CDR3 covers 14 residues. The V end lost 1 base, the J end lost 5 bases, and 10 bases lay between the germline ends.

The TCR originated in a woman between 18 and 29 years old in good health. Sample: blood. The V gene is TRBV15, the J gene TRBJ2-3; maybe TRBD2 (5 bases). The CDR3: CATSRAEGRDTQYF. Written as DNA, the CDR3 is TGTGCCACCAGCAGAGCTGAGGGAAGAGATACGCAGTATTTT. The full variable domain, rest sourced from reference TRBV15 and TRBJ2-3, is DAMVIQNPRYQVTQFGKPVTLSCSQTLNHNVMYWYQQKSSQAPKLLFHYYDKDFNNEADTPDNFQSRRPNTSFCFLDIRSPGLGDTAMYLCATSRAEGRDTQYFGPGTRLTVL.